These T cell receptor beta chains were read from a single sample in a study of CD8 T cells in ankylosing spondylitis. TCRdb reprocessed the 5' RACE reads with MiXCR, giving one entry per CDR3 protein. This table has over 200,000 distinct CDR3 sequences, about 10% appearing once. Material: blood, either unsorted or a sorted T cell fraction (not recorded which). All receptors come from a male donor with ankylosing spondylitis or in good health (not recorded which). The CDR3 runs from the conserved cysteine through the conserved F or W. Fields, in order: J gene, V gene, clone size, CDR3 length, D gene, CDR3 protein, CDR3 DNA. D genes are given only for firm matches. Rows may omit the clone size; those that give it use once, few, many or a size class.

j_call: TRBJ2-7
v_call: TRBV7-6
clone_size: many
cdr3_length: 13
d_call: .
cdr3_aa: CASSSGTSYEQYF
cdr3_nt: TGTGCCAGCAGCTCCGGGACGTCCTACGAGCAGTACTTC

j_call: TRBJ2-2
v_call: TRBV5-1
clone_size: .
cdr3_length: 18
d_call: .
cdr3_aa: CASSLQSGSSSGTGELFF
cdr3_nt: TGCGCCAGCAGCTTGCAAAGTGGGTCTTCCTCCGGCACCGGGGAGCTGTTTTTT

j_call: TRBJ1-5
v_call: TRBV5-6
clone_size: many
cdr3_length: 14
d_call: .
cdr3_aa: CASSGGGRNQPQHF
cdr3_nt: TGTGCCAGCAGCGGGGGGGGGCGCAATCAGCCCCAGCATTTT

j_call: TRBJ1-6
v_call: TRBV12-3/TRBV12-4
clone_size: few
cdr3_length: 13
d_call: .
cdr3_aa: CASSPTTENTLHF
cdr3_nt: TGTGCCAGCAGTCCGACGACAGAGAACACCCTCCACTTT

j_call: TRBJ2-7
v_call: TRBV20-1
clone_size: many
cdr3_length: 15
d_call: TRBD1
cdr3_aa: CSAPSWDRAQYEQYF
cdr3_nt: TGCAGTGCCCCATCATGGGACAGGGCTCAATACGAGCAGTACTTC

j_call: TRBJ2-5
v_call: TRBV24-1
clone_size: few
cdr3_length: 16
d_call: .
cdr3_aa: CATSDRRLDSQETQYF
cdr3_nt: TGTGCCACCAGTGACCGACGCCTGGACAGCCAAGAGACCCAGTACTTC

j_call: TRBJ2-3
v_call: TRBV10-3
clone_size: few
cdr3_length: 13
d_call: .
cdr3_aa: CASTGRNFDTQYF
cdr3_nt: TGTGCCTCGACGGGCCGAAACTTTGATACGCAGTATTTT

j_call: TRBJ2-2
v_call: TRBV29-1
clone_size: many
cdr3_length: 13
d_call: TRBD1
cdr3_aa: CSGRDRGTGELFF
cdr3_nt: TGCAGCGGCCGGGACAGGGGGACCGGGGAGCTGTTTTTT

j_call: TRBJ2-3
v_call: TRBV20-1
clone_size: .
cdr3_length: 14
d_call: TRBD2
cdr3_aa: CSARQPGGADTQYF
cdr3_nt: TGCAGTGCTAGACAGCCGGGGGGAGCAGATACGCAGTATTTT

j_call: TRBJ2-7
v_call: TRBV7-6
clone_size: few
cdr3_length: 16
d_call: .
cdr3_aa: CASSLEAAGLLYEQYF
cdr3_nt: TGTGCCAGCAGCTTAGAAGCGGCGGGACTCCTCTACGAGCAGTACTTC

j_call: TRBJ2-1
v_call: TRBV7-6
clone_size: many
cdr3_length: 12
d_call: .
cdr3_aa: CASSELGYEQFF
cdr3_nt: TGTGCCAGCAGCGAGTTGGGCTATGAGCAGTTCTTC

j_call: TRBJ2-2
v_call: TRBV20-1
clone_size: many
cdr3_length: 17
d_call: TRBD2
cdr3_aa: CSARTSSGGPDTGELFF
cdr3_nt: TGCAGTGCTAGAACCTCTAGCGGGGGCCCGGACACCGGGGAGCTGTTTTTT

j_call: TRBJ2-7
v_call: TRBV20-1
clone_size: many
cdr3_length: 13
d_call: .
cdr3_aa: CSARTPDGYEQYF
cdr3_nt: TGCAGTGCTAGAACCCCAGACGGCTACGAGCAGTACTTC

j_call: TRBJ2-3
v_call: TRBV5-1
clone_size: many
cdr3_length: 15
d_call: .
cdr3_aa: CASRMGGARTDTQYF
cdr3_nt: TGCGCCAGCAGAATGGGGGGAGCTAGAACAGATACGCAGTATTTT

j_call: TRBJ2-1
v_call: TRBV9
clone_size: many
cdr3_length: 18
d_call: TRBD2
cdr3_aa: CASSPGLAGGSLYNEQFF
cdr3_nt: TGTGCCAGCAGCCCGGGACTAGCGGGGGGGTCGCTCTACAATGAGCAGTTCTTC

j_call: TRBJ1-5
v_call: TRBV5-1
clone_size: many
cdr3_length: 15
d_call: TRBD1
cdr3_aa: CASSEISGGGQPQHF
cdr3_nt: TGCGCCAGCAGCGAGATTTCAGGGGGCGGTCAGCCCCAGCATTTT

j_call: TRBJ1-2
v_call: TRBV24-1
clone_size: many
cdr3_length: 14
d_call: .
cdr3_aa: CATSRASETYGYTF
cdr3_nt: TGTGCCACCAGTCGGGCTTCGGAAACTTATGGCTACACCTTC

j_call: TRBJ1-1
v_call: TRBV12-3/TRBV12-4
clone_size: .
cdr3_length: 13
d_call: TRBD1
cdr3_aa: CASSRGLDTEAFF
cdr3_nt: TGTGCCAGCAGCAGGGGGCTAGACACTGAAGCTTTCTTT

j_call: TRBJ2-2
v_call: TRBV29-1
clone_size: .
cdr3_length: 14
d_call: .
cdr3_aa: CSVQPDRVTGELFF
cdr3_nt: TGCAGCGTTCAACCCGACAGAGTCACCGGGGAGCTGTTTTTT

j_call: TRBJ1-1
v_call: TRBV12-3/TRBV12-4
clone_size: many
cdr3_length: 15
d_call: .
cdr3_aa: CASSLQTGGGTKAFF
cdr3_nt: TGTGCCAGCAGTTTACAGACCGGTGGGGGGACCAAAGCTTTCTTT

j_call: TRBJ1-1
v_call: TRBV7-9
clone_size: many
cdr3_length: 13
d_call: .
cdr3_aa: CASSESANTEAFF
cdr3_nt: TGTGCCAGCAGCGAGTCAGCGAACACTGAAGCTTTCTTT

j_call: TRBJ2-1
v_call: TRBV20-1
clone_size: many
cdr3_length: 17
d_call: TRBD2
cdr3_aa: CSARDLRLAGTSNEQFF
cdr3_nt: TGCAGTGCTAGAGATCTCAGGCTAGCGGGCACCTCCAATGAGCAGTTCTTC

j_call: TRBJ2-5
v_call: TRBV7-9
clone_size: many
cdr3_length: 13
d_call: .
cdr3_aa: CASSFDFQETQYF
cdr3_nt: TGTGCCAGCAGCTTTGATTTTCAAGAGACCCAGTACTTC

j_call: TRBJ1-1
v_call: TRBV7-3
clone_size: .
cdr3_length: 13
d_call: .
cdr3_aa: CASSLETNTEAFF
cdr3_nt: TGTGCCAGCAGCTTAGAAACGAACACTGAAGCTTTCTTT

j_call: TRBJ1-2
v_call: TRBV7-8
clone_size: many
cdr3_length: 14
d_call: TRBD1
cdr3_aa: CASSIGQGGSGYTF
cdr3_nt: TGTGCCAGCAGCATTGGACAGGGGGGATCTGGCTACACCTTC

j_call: TRBJ2-3
v_call: TRBV20-1
clone_size: many
cdr3_length: 15
d_call: TRBD2
cdr3_aa: CSASRRGSSTDTQYF
cdr3_nt: TGCAGTGCTAGTAGGCGGGGGTCGAGCACAGATACGCAGTATTTT

j_call: TRBJ2-7
v_call: TRBV6-1
clone_size: many
cdr3_length: 17
d_call: TRBD2
cdr3_aa: CASSRTSGGAFGYEQYF
cdr3_nt: TGTGCCAGCAGTCGTACTAGCGGGGGGGCATTTGGGTACGAGCAGTACTTC

j_call: TRBJ2-7
v_call: TRBV7-3
clone_size: .
cdr3_length: 12
d_call: .
cdr3_aa: CASSSNPGEQYF
cdr3_nt: TGTGCCAGCAGCTCGAACCCCGGCGAGCAGTACTTC

j_call: TRBJ2-7
v_call: TRBV6-2/TRBV6-3
clone_size: few
cdr3_length: 13
d_call: .
cdr3_aa: CASTRDLPYEQYF
cdr3_nt: TGTGCCAGCACCCGGGATTTACCCTACGAGCAGTACTTC

j_call: TRBJ2-7
v_call: TRBV11-3
clone_size: many
cdr3_length: 13
d_call: .
cdr3_aa: CASSLGTFSEQYF
cdr3_nt: TGTGCCAGCAGCTTAGGGACATTCTCGGAGCAGTACTTC

j_call: TRBJ2-2
v_call: TRBV10-3
clone_size: many
cdr3_length: 16
d_call: TRBD2
cdr3_aa: CAITGTSGGTTGELFF
cdr3_nt: TGTGCCATCACCGGGACTAGCGGGGGGACCACCGGGGAGCTGTTTTTT

j_call: TRBJ1-4
v_call: TRBV6-1
clone_size: few
cdr3_length: 14
d_call: .
cdr3_aa: CASRSSGAGEKLFF
cdr3_nt: TGTGCCAGCAGGTCTTCCGGGGCCGGTGAAAAACTGTTTTTT

j_call: TRBJ2-7
v_call: TRBV20-1
clone_size: many
cdr3_length: 13
d_call: .
cdr3_aa: CSASRDGFYEQYF
cdr3_nt: TGCAGTGCTAGCCGGGACGGTTTTTACGAGCAGTACTTC

j_call: TRBJ2-2
v_call: TRBV20-1
clone_size: few
cdr3_length: 15
d_call: TRBD2
cdr3_aa: CSARLAGALGGDLFF
cdr3_nt: TGCAGTGCTAGGCTAGCGGGGGCCCTCGGCGGGGACCTGTTTTTT

j_call: TRBJ2-5
v_call: TRBV11-2
clone_size: many
cdr3_length: 15
d_call: .
cdr3_aa: CASSFSGLTQETQYF
cdr3_nt: TGTGCCAGCAGCTTCTCGGGACTCACCCAAGAGACCCAGTACTTC

j_call: TRBJ2-5
v_call: TRBV7-2
clone_size: few
cdr3_length: 13
d_call: .
cdr3_aa: CASSRGEKETQYF
cdr3_nt: TGTGCCAGCAGCAGGGGGGAAAAAGAGACCCAGTACTTC

j_call: TRBJ2-1
v_call: TRBV5-4
clone_size: .
cdr3_length: 13
d_call: TRBD2
cdr3_aa: CASSDGLAAEQFF
cdr3_nt: TGTGCCAGCAGCGACGGCCTAGCGGCTGAGCAGTTCTTC

j_call: TRBJ2-6
v_call: TRBV9
clone_size: many
cdr3_length: 14
d_call: .
cdr3_aa: CASSVDRGANVLTF
cdr3_nt: TGTGCCAGCAGCGTTGACAGGGGGGCCAACGTCCTGACTTTC

j_call: TRBJ2-7
v_call: TRBV5-1
clone_size: many
cdr3_length: 12
d_call: .
cdr3_aa: CASSYSTDEQYF
cdr3_nt: TGCGCCAGCAGCTACTCCACGGACGAGCAGTACTTC

j_call: TRBJ2-5
v_call: TRBV7-9
clone_size: few
cdr3_length: 14
d_call: .
cdr3_aa: CASSKQDRQETQYF
cdr3_nt: TGTGCCAGCAGCAAACAGGACCGCCAAGAGACCCAGTACTTC

j_call: TRBJ1-5
v_call: TRBV20-1
clone_size: many
cdr3_length: 15
d_call: .
cdr3_aa: CSAREGGGGNQPQHF
cdr3_nt: TGCAGTGCTAGAGAAGGTGGGGGTGGCAATCAGCCCCAGCATTTT

j_call: TRBJ2-5
v_call: TRBV7-3
clone_size: few
cdr3_length: 14
d_call: .
cdr3_aa: CASSPWGGQETQYF
cdr3_nt: TGTGCCAGCTCCCCTTGGGGCGGACAAGAGACCCAGTACTTC

j_call: TRBJ1-2
v_call: TRBV29-1
clone_size: .
cdr3_length: 12
d_call: TRBD1
cdr3_aa: CSTSMQQGAHTF
cdr3_nt: TGCAGCACCTCAATGCAACAGGGGGCGCATACCTTC

j_call: TRBJ2-7
v_call: TRBV5-1
clone_size: many
cdr3_length: 15
d_call: TRBD1
cdr3_aa: CASSFGQGGSYEQYF
cdr3_nt: TGCGCCAGCAGCTTTGGACAGGGGGGTTCCTACGAGCAGTACTTC

j_call: TRBJ2-5
v_call: TRBV20-1
clone_size: many
cdr3_length: 13
d_call: TRBD1
cdr3_aa: CSARDSNAETQYF
cdr3_nt: TGCAGTGCACGGGACAGCAATGCAGAGACCCAGTACTTC

j_call: TRBJ1-6
v_call: TRBV5-1
clone_size: many
cdr3_length: 14
d_call: .
cdr3_aa: CASSRGEWDSPLHF
cdr3_nt: TGCGCCAGCAGCCGGGGAGAGTGGGATTCACCCCTCCACTTT

j_call: TRBJ2-5
v_call: TRBV20-1
clone_size: many
cdr3_length: 12
d_call: .
cdr3_aa: CSASTRQETQYF
cdr3_nt: TGCAGTGCTAGTACCAGGCAAGAGACCCAGTACTTC